The 22 T cell receptor beta chains below come from one sample, sequenced in a study of shared clonotypes between healthy human individuals. Using immunoSEQ multiplex PCR, the repertoire was profiled, and TCRdb retains in-frame clones only, with some absent. The sample consists of about 2.1 million clones, 90% to 95% of them appearing once. Terminally differentiated effector memory CD45RA+ cells were left out of the naive CD8 fraction, which was CD45RO-negative and positively selected for CCR7. The sample consisted of naive CD8+ T cells from PBMCs. These receptors originate from a man aged 18 to 35 in good health. Some clones in this sample may be carry-over from other donors' samples.

The sample holds a few counts of this clone. The same CDR3 is also encoded by other DNA sequences in this sample. This chain joins TRBV9 and TRBJ2-1, with TRBD2 matching 9 bases. V lost 0 bases and J lost 0; bases outside the gene matches: 4. CDR1 is SGDLS and CDR2 is YYNGEE in the germline V gene. The CDR3 runs 17 residues. In DNA form, the CDR3 reads TGTGCCAGCAGCGTAGAGGTTAGCGGGAGCTCCTACAATGAGCAGTTCTTC. As protein: CASSVEVSGSSYNEQFF. Supplemented by reference TRBV9 and TRBJ2-1, the full variable domain reads DSGVTQTPKHLITATGQRVTLRCSPRSGDLSVYWYQQSLDQGLQFLIQYYNGEERAKGNILERFSAQQFPDLHSELNLSSLELGDSALYFCASSVEVSGSSYNEQFFGPGTRLTVL.

About this clone itself: Additional DNA sequences in this sample encode the identical CDR3. The V and J genes are TRBV7-9 and TRBJ2-7, with 8 bases matching TRBD2. With V trimmed by 4 bases and J by 7 bases, 0 bases remained unmatched. This CDR3 spans 11 amino acids. Germline V gene sequence: CDR1 SEHNR, CDR2 FQNEAQ (reference sequence). The CDR3 DNA reads TGTGCCAGCAGCTCTAGCGGGGAGCAGTACTTC. It is translated as CASSSSGEQYF.

Of note for this clone: The same CDR3 is also encoded by other DNA sequences in this sample. The gene calls are TRBV9 and TRBJ2-7; 7 nucleotides align to TRBD1. Germline-derived CDR1 and CDR2 are SGDLS and YYNGEE. This CDR3 is 15 amino acids long. J gave up 2 bases and V 3 bases, and 8 bases lay outside the gene matches. The CDR3 bases are TGTGCCAGCAGCGCCTCCGGGACAGCCGCCTACGAGCAGTACTTC. Translation gives CASSASGTAAYEQYF.

J is TRBJ2-7 and V is TRBV7-9; D tentatively fits TRBD1 or TRBD2 (6 bases each). The V end was cut by 6 bases, the J end by 6 bases, with 18 bases between. Germline CDR1 reads SEHNR; CDR2 reads FQNEAQ (reference sequence). The CDR3 has 14 amino acids. The CDR3 here is CASSYKGGRVEQYF. CDR3 coding DNA: TGTGCCAGCAGTTACAAGGGGGGTCGGGTCGAGCAGTACTTC.

The rearrangement joins TRBV28 to TRBJ2-5, with 16 bases matching TRBD2. The CDR3 is 18 residues long. Looked up from germline, CDR1 is MDHEN and CDR2 is SYDVKM. The trim removed 5 bases at V and 3 bases at J, leaving 9 bases unmatched. In DNA, the CDR3 is TGTGCCAGCAGTCCGGGACTAGCGGGAGGGCTTTGGGAAGAGACCCAGTACTTC. Its protein product is CASSPGLAGGLWEETQYF.

Concerning this clone: This same CDR3 is encoded by further DNA sequences in the sample. The chain carries TRBV28 and TRBJ2-5; D gene uncertain. The J call may be mistaken, given a closer DNA end match to TRBJ2-7. Germline V gene sequence: CDR1 MDHEN, CDR2 SYDVKM. CDR3 size: 11 residues. The DNA of the CDR3 is TGTGCCAGCAGTTTTAGTTACGAGCAGTACTTC. It translates to CASSFSYEQYF.

This rearrangement joins TRBV7-9 to TRBJ2-5; possible D gene TRBD2, 5 bases. V gave up 3 bases and J gave up 3 bases, with 17 bases separating them. This CDR3 contains 16 residues. The germline CDR1 and CDR2 sequences are SEHNR and FQNEAQ (reference sequence). CDR3 region: CASSLGAQRIKETQYF. DNA for the CDR3: TGTGCCAGCAGCTTGGGCGCGCAGCGGATAAAAGAGACCCAGTACTTC. The whole variable domain, remainder taken from reference TRBV7-9 and TRBJ2-5, is DTGVSQNPRHKITKRGQNVTFRCDPISEHNRLYWYRQTLGQGPEFLTYFQNEAQLEKSRLLSDRFSAERPKGSFSTLEIQRTEQGDSAMYLCASSLGAQRIKETQYFGPGTRLLVL.

With regard to this clone: Other DNA sequences within the sample encode an identical CDR3. This chain connects TRBV11-2 to TRBJ1-1, with D uncertain. V was pared by 3 bases and J by 1 base, with 3 bases between. The CDR3 loop spans 12 amino acids. The germline V gene has CDR1 SGHAT and CDR2 FQNNGV. CDR3: CASSFGNTEAFF. The DNA of the CDR3 is TGTGCCAGCAGCTTTGGGAACACTGAAGCTTTCTTT.

This rearrangement joins TRBV30 to TRBJ1-6; D gene ambiguous. The CDR3 spans 19 residues. Germline V gene data show CDR1 as GTSNPN and CDR2 as SVGIG (reference sequence). V gave up 2 bases and J gave up 0 bases, with 20 bases separating them. The CDR3 bases are TGTGCCTGGAGTCCAAACCCCTCGGGCAGTAGCTCCTATAATTCACCCCTCCACTTT. This codes for CAWSPNPSGSSSYNSPLHF. Combining the CDR3 with reference TRBV30 and TRBJ1-6 gives the whole variable domain SQTIHQWPATLVQPVGSPLSLECTVEGTSNPNLYWYRQAAGRGLQLLFYSVGIGQISSEVPQNLSASRPQDRQFILSSKKLLLSDSGFYLCAWSPNPSGSSSYNSPLHFGNGTRLTVT.

Comment on this clone: The same CDR3 arises from other DNA sequences in this sample as well. The chain has TRBV29-1 and TRBJ1-1; D gene ambiguous. The CDR3 covers 13 residues. Per the germline V gene, CDR1 is SQVTM and CDR2 is ANQGSEA. Trimming stripped 1 base from V and 0 bases from J, with 6 bases between. CDR3 DNA: TGCAGCGTTGAAGGGACTTTGAACACTGAAGCTTTCTTT. It yields the protein CSVEGTLNTEAFF.

This clone was observed once. The V and J genes are TRBV29-1 and TRBJ1-1; TRBD1 matches 10 bases. Germline assignment: CDR1 SQVTM and CDR2 ANQGSEA. CDR3 size: 16 residues. V shed 7 bases, J shed 1 base, and the junction held 12 bases outside the gene matches. CDR3 loop: CSASRDRGPPNTEAFF. Here the CDR3 DNA reads TGCAGCGCGTCCCGGGACAGGGGTCCTCCGAACACTGAAGCTTTCTTT.

The CDR3 here is CASSSRSGRRYEQYF. CDR3 bases: TGTGCCAGCAGCTCCCGCTCGGGCAGGCGTTACGAGCAGTACTTC. V usage is TRBV7-8 and J usage is TRBJ2-7, with D unclear. Germline loops: CDR1 SGHVS, CDR2 FQNEAQ. Trimming took off 4 bases at V and 4 bases at J, with 17 bases between the two ends. The CDR3 loop spans 15 amino acids.

Comments on this clone: Other DNA sequences from this sample encode an identical CDR3 as well. The chain uses TRBV29-1 and TRBJ2-1, with 7 bases that match TRBD1. CDR1 SQVTM and CDR2 ANQGSEA come from the germline V gene. The CDR3 contains 11 residues. V lost 7 bases and J lost 6; bases outside the gene matches: 3. This chain's CDR3 is CSGNRGNEQFF. The DNA for the CDR3 is TGCAGCGGCAACAGGGGCAATGAGCAGTTCTTC.

This clone is a singleton in its sample. The rearrangement links TRBV27 to TRBJ2-1, with D possibly matching TRBD1 (6 bases). Per the germline V gene, CDR1 is MNHEY and CDR2 is SMNVEV (reference sequence). The CDR3 sequence is 15 residues long. Trimming shortened V by 5 bases and J by 4 bases, and 15 bases separated the two germline ends. The CDR3: CASSDRDIGYNEQFF. CDR3 coding DNA: TGTGCCAGCAGTGATCGGGACATAGGATACAATGAGCAGTTCTTC.

This clone was counted a single time. J is TRBJ1-1 and V is TRBV27; 9 bases agree with TRBD1. The CDR3 runs to 15 residues. The V and J ends lost 8 bases and 0 bases, in that order; junction bases with no gene match: 7. The germline V gene encodes CDR1 MNHEY and CDR2 SMNVEV (reference sequence). The CDR3 loop is CASFRDRDLNTEAFF. DNA of the CDR3: TGTGCCAGCTTCCGGGACAGGGACCTGAACACTGAAGCTTTCTTT.

The DNA for the CDR3 is TGCAGCGTCGGGACAGGGCACACTTACGAGCAGTACTTC. Encoded protein: CSVGTGHTYEQYF. V usage is TRBV29-1 and J usage is TRBJ2-7; 9 bases are shared with TRBD1. The CDR3 spans 13 residues. V dropped 6 bases and J dropped 4; count of bases not matched to a gene: 7. Germline CDR1 reads SQVTM; CDR2 reads ANQGSEA.

The chain recombines TRBV7-8 with TRBJ2-2; unclear D gene. CDR1 SGHVS and CDR2 FQNEAQ come from the germline V gene. CDR3 length equals 17 residues. Trimming removed 5 bases at V and 7 bases at J, with 23 bases between. CDR3 amino acids: CASSPRVGLSWGGELFF. CDR3 coding DNA: TGTGCCAGCAGCCCCCGGGTGGGCCTGTCGTGGGGCGGGGAGCTGTTTTTT.

The chain carries TRBV10-3 and TRBJ2-7; D is unresolved. CDR1 and CDR2 from the germline V gene are ENHRY and SYGVKD. V was clipped by 0 bases and J by 3 bases, with 9 bases between them. The CDR3 totals 14 residues. CDR3 loop: CAISESAGIYEQYF. The DNA for the CDR3 is TGTGCCATCAGTGAGTCTGCAGGAATCTACGAGCAGTACTTC.

This clone was seen only once. This rearrangement joins TRBV7-8 to TRBJ2-4; D is ambiguous. This CDR3 is 15 amino acids long. V lost 5 bases and J 0 bases, leaving 11 bases between the germline ends. Germline V gene sequence: CDR1 SGHVS, CDR2 FQNEAQ. Written as DNA, the CDR3 is TGTGCCAGCAGCCTAGGACGGGCAGCCAAAAACATTCAGTACTTC. Residues: CASSLGRAAKNIQYF.

The chain combines TRBV9 with TRBJ2-3, with 7 bases fitting TRBD1. This CDR3 is built from 15 residues. In germline, CDR1 is SGDLS, CDR2 YYNGEE. Unmatched junction bases numbered 5, after V lost 3 bases and J lost 1 base. The CDR3 here is CASSEGAVGTDTQYF. CDR3 nucleotides: TGTGCCAGCAGCGAGGGGGCGGTAGGCACAGATACGCAGTATTTT.

The chain employs TRBV10-3 and TRBJ2-3; D may match TRBD1 or TRBD2 (5 bases each). Trimming shortened V by 2 bases and J by 0 bases, and 12 bases separated the two germline ends. CDR3 length equals 16 residues. Germline CDR1 reads ENHRY; CDR2 reads SYGVKD. The CDR3 DNA sequence: TGTGCCATCAGTGAGCCCCAGGGCGGGAGCACAGATACGCAGTATTTT. Its translation is CAISEPQGGSTDTQYF.

This chain joins TRBV4-3 and TRBJ2-1; 13 positions match TRBD2. Unmatched junction bases numbered 8, after V lost 4 bases and J lost 8 bases. The germline V gene has CDR1 LGHNA and CDR2 YSLEER. CDR3 length: 16 amino acids. CDR3 amino acids: CASSPGLAGEEDEQFF. The CDR3 DNA sequence: TGCGCCAGCAGCCCCGGACTAGCGGGAGAGGAGGATGAGCAGTTCTTC.